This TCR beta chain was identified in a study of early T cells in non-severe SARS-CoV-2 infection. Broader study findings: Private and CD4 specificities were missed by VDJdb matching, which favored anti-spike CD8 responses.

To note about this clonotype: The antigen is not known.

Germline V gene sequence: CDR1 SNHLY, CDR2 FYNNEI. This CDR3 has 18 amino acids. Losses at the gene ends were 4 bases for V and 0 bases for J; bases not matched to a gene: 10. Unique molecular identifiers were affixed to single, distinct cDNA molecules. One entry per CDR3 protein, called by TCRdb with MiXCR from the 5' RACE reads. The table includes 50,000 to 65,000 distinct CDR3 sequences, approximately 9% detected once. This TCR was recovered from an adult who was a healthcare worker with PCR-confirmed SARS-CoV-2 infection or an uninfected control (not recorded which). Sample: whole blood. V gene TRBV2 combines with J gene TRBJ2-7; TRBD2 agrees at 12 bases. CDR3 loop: CASSALASGRASSYEQYF. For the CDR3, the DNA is TGTGCCAGCAGTGCTTTGGCTAGCGGGAGGGCGTCCTCCTACGAGCAGTACTTC.